This record covers a single T cell receptor (beta chain). Its specific antigen is unknown. No quality values exist for individual bases; no much larger clone is one base distant. The sample originates from a study of T cell changes during pregnancy in multiple sclerosis (dated by TCRdb to the late 2010s). A note on the overall study: The study examined how the T cell repertoire changed over the course of pregnancy in women with multiple sclerosis.

Between the V and J ends, shortened by 1 base and 3 bases respectively, the junction contains 12 bases. CDR1 MGHRA and CDR2 YSYEKL were looked up in the germline V gene. The CDR3 contains 15 residues, cysteine and phenylalanine counted. Solely the CDR3 DNA is kept, with 45 bases framed from the first base. Libraries were prepared through the immunoSEQ multiplex PCR assay. Entries here come from immuneACCESS through TCRdb and include only in-frame sequences with V and J called. Some clones fail to appear in such tables; in the studies checked, an unresolved V gene covers under half of the shortfall, and the cause of the remainder is unknown. Present in this sample are about 46,000 clones, over 85% of which were seen just once. 3% to 4% of the sample lies in the top ten.

The TCR was taken from a female donor with multiple sclerosis, enrolled in a pregnancy study. Recombination connected TRBV4-1 to TRBJ1-1, and perhaps TRBD1 as D gene, on 5 matching bases. This sample comprised CD8+ T cells from peripheral blood mononuclear cells, obtained after pregnancy. DNA sequence: TGCGCCAGCAGCCAAGGGGAGTGGGGGGACACTGAAGCTTTCTTT. The resulting protein is CASSQGEWGDTEAFF.